This T cell receptor beta chain is drawn from a study of OX40 agonist ivuxolimab in advanced cancers. Study-level information: Those enrolled were approximately 78% male, with a mean age of around 60 years and ages from roughly 20 to 85.

Concerning this clone itself: Its antigen is not identified.

Study results and limitations: At 0.1 to 3.0 mg/kg, CD4+ and CD8+ blood T cells expanded clonally by week 6.

Clones were sequenced by immunoSEQ multiplex PCR, and TCRdb holds only the in-frame ones, with some missing. The table includes some 120,000 clones, 80% to 95% detected once. J was trimmed by 6 bases and V by 3 bases; bases with no gene match: 4. Germline CDR1 SGHRS, CDR2 YFSETQ. This CDR3 is built from 14 residues. The sampling schedule covered blood at baseline, cycle 4 day 1, and cycle 7 day 1. This TCR derives from an adult with an advanced solid tumor such as melanoma, head and neck, liver or kidney cancer. The specimen was CD4+ or CD8+ T cells sorted from blood, collected in a trial of the OX40 agonist ivuxolimab. The chain recombines TRBV5-1 with TRBJ1-5, with 9 bases that match TRBD1. This CDR3 is CASSSRDRVQPQHF. The DNA for the CDR3 is TGCGCCAGCAGCTCCCGGGACAGGGTTCAGCCCCAGCATTTT.